This entry describes one T cell receptor (beta chain). Its antigen remains unidentified. The sample comes from a study of cytomegalovirus exposure and HLA in healthy donors. Study-wide results and limits: Follow-up analysis found HLA locus-dependent TCR association rates, highest for DRB1 and lowest for HLA-C. An analysis done earlier found most TCR beta V segments productive about 90% or about 30% of the time. The study recorded over 150 TCR beta chains that were cytomegalovirus-associated. A later analysis found that most CMV-associated TCR beta chains appeared HLA-restricted.

The length of the CDR3 is 15 residues. Germline V lookup: CDR1 LNHNV, CDR2 YYDKDF (reference sequence). V was trimmed by 2 bases and J by 6 bases, leaving 16 bases between them. The PCR contained 60 Vbeta and 13 Jbeta primers. The protocol was immunoSEQ multiplex PCR, while the TCRdb copy is restricted to in-frame clones and leaves out a portion. Here the sample spans about 150,000 clones, approximately 86% being singletons. The rearrangement joins TRBV15 to TRBJ1-1, with D perhaps TRBD1 (5 bases). The sequence derives from a woman in her fifties or sixties in good health and CMV-seropositive. The sample taken for sequencing was PBMCs. The CDR3: CATSRSPGGEAEAFF. As DNA, the CDR3 is TGTGCCACCAGCAGATCCCCCGGAGGGGAGGCTGAAGCTTTCTTT.